This T cell receptor (delta chain) derives from a study of γδ T cells in repeated Plasmodium falciparum infection. Study details: The natural-infection arm compared Malian children under seasonal malaria with matched Australian children. Malian repertoires were sampled cross-sectionally without transmission and longitudinally through febrile malaria.

Bulk repertoires came from Vgamma9/Vdelta2+ or Vdelta2-negative gammadelta T cells flow-sorted from PBMC. Whole-study results and caveats: Vgamma9/Vdelta2+ T cells showed a stable polyclonal repertoire with shared TCRgamma sequences.

Of note for this clone: As yet, its antigen is unknown. The protein that TCRdb holds for this DNA derives from a much larger clone and differs from the translated DNA at residue 19, which likely indicates a read error; the protein shown here is translated from the DNA.

TCRdb reprocessed the multiplex PCR reads through CATT. The sample contains about 93,000 delta-chain clones, over 0.9% of which appear only once. CDR1 and CDR2 from the germline V gene are GEAIGNYY and EKD. The CDR3 spans 21 residues. The receptor comes from a pool of human donors (malaria-infected and uninfected, not separated). Here the V gene is TRDV2, but the J gene went uncalled; the table gives TRDD3 as D, unverified against the DNA. The source material was gamma-delta T cells from blood. The CDR3 DNA is TGTGCCTGTGACACCGTCCCCCTTCCTACCGGTACTGGGCGAGACACCGATAAACCCATCTTT. It codes for CACDTVPLPTGTGRDTDKPIF.